The 18 T cell receptor beta chains listed next were all sequenced from one sample in a study of human T cells and chemical hapten exposure. Indicated time point: patch test 3, about 24 weeks after DPC sensitization. Treatment in this sample: therapeutic diphenylcyclopropenone sensitization with weekly scalp DPC. MiXCR was run by TCRdb on the RACE reads, yielding one entry per CDR3 protein. The repertoire holds 150,000 to 200,000 distinct CDR3 sequences, with roughly 26% as singletons. The material was whole blood, obtained in connection with sensitization to the hapten diphenylcyclopropenone (DPC). These receptors all stem from a woman aged 18-35 years with alopecia areata. Some clones in this sample may be carry-over from other donors' samples.

This sequence joins TRBV10-3 and TRBJ2-7; D is unresolved. Between the trimmed V and J ends, which lost 5 bases and 0 bases, there was a span of 11 bases. Germline-derived CDR1 and CDR2 are ENHRY and SYGVKD. This CDR3 is built from 14 residues. The CDR3, as DNA: TGTGCCATCAGTAACCCAACGAGCTCCTACGAGCAGTACTTC. It is translated as CAISNPTSSYEQYF.

This clonotype has only a few counts. The genes are TRBV2 and TRBJ1-4; D is ambiguous. The germline V and J ends were trimmed by 6 bases and 2 bases, with 13 bases remaining between them. Germline V gene sequence: CDR1 SNHLY, CDR2 FYNNEI. The CDR3 is 15 residues long. CDR3 in amino acids: CASRPPKGTNEKLFF. In DNA form, the CDR3 reads TGTGCCAGCAGGCCCCCCAAGGGTACTAATGAAAAACTGTTTTTT. The full variable domain, rest sourced from reference TRBV2 and TRBJ1-4, is EPEVTQTPSHQVTQMGQEVILRCVPISNHLYFYWYRQILGQKVEFLVSFYNNEISEKSEIFDDQFSVERPDGSNFTLKIRSTKLEDSAMYFCASRPPKGTNEKLFFGSGTQLSVL.

This sequence joins TRBV21-1 and TRBJ1-5; TRBD1, the D gene given by the table, was not confirmed from the DNA. TRBV21-1 corresponds to a pseudogene. The CDR3 totals 19 residues. The CDR3, as DNA: TGTGCCAGCAGCAAGCAGCAGGGACAGGGAAATATATGGAATCAGCCCCAGCATTTT. Its protein is CASSKQQGQGNIWNQPQHF.

The chain combines TRBV7-2 with TRBJ1-1; D not certain. The length of the CDR3 is 15 residues. The ends were cut back, 5 bases at V and 0 bases at J, with 13 bases in the middle. The V gene's germline CDR1 is SGHTA and CDR2 FQGNSA. Written as DNA, the CDR3 is TGTGCCAGCAGCAGTGTCGTGGGGATGAACACTGAAGCTTTCTTT. This encodes CASSSVVGMNTEAFF. Full variable domain (missing parts from reference TRBV7-2 and TRBJ1-1): GAGVSQSPSNKVTEKGKDVELRCDPISGHTALYWYRQSLGQGLEFLIYFQGNSAPDKSGLPSDRFSAERTGGSVSTLTIQRTQQEDSAVYLCASSSVVGMNTEAFFGQGTRLTVV.

This chain connects TRBV11-2 to TRBJ2-7; 12 bases match TRBD2. Germline V gene sequence: CDR1 SGHAT, CDR2 FQNNGV. V was pared by 5 bases and J by 3 bases, with 5 bases of the junction left unmatched. The CDR3 runs to 15 residues. Here the CDR3 reads CASSRGTSGYYEQYF. Written as DNA, the CDR3 is TGTGCCAGCAGCAGAGGGACTAGCGGGTACTACGAGCAGTACTTC.

This clonotype has more than one count but fewer than ten. The rearrangement uses TRBV29-1 and TRBJ2-5; TRBD2 agrees at 7 bases. This CDR3 region has 13 residues. Per the germline V gene, CDR1 is SQVTM and CDR2 is ANQGSEA. The V gene end was trimmed by 2 bases and the J gene end by 5 bases; junction bases not matched to a gene: 5. The CDR3 here is CSVEREAGETQYF. CDR3 nucleotides: TGCAGCGTTGAACGGGAAGCGGGGGAGACCCAGTACTTC. The full variable domain, rest sourced from reference TRBV29-1 and TRBJ2-5, is SAVISQKPSRDICQRGTSLTIQCQVDSQVTMMFWYRQQPGQSLTLIATANQGSEATYESGFVIDKFPISRPNLTFSTLTVSNMSPEDSSIYLCSVEREAGETQYFGPGTRLLVL.

A few counts support this clonotype. The rearrangement links TRBV5-4 to TRBJ2-7, with TRBD1 matching over 10 bases. CDR1 and CDR2 (germline): SGHNT, YYREEE (reference sequence). V lost 9 bases, J lost 5 bases, and 8 bases stayed unmatched. The CDR3 consists of 13 residues. The CDR3 loop reads CATRDRGRDEQYF. The DNA of the CDR3 is TGTGCCACCAGGGACAGGGGTCGGGACGAGCAGTACTTC.

This sequence joins TRBV7-2 and TRBJ2-5, with a tentative D call TRBD2 (6 bases). V lost 2 bases and J 5 bases, leaving 9 bases between the germline ends. Per the germline V gene, CDR1 is SGHTA and CDR2 is FQGNSA. This CDR3 is built from 13 residues. The CDR3 DNA is TGTGCCAGCAGCTTATTCCGGGGGGAGACCCAGTACTTC. This codes for CASSLFRGETQYF.

A word on this clonotype: A read error may produce the germline difference seen at one junction end. The chain recombines TRBV7-8 with TRBJ2-3; the D is unclear. The CDR3 runs 13 residues. CDR1 and CDR2 (germline): SGHVS, FQNEAQ. CDR3 amino acids: CASSLFGTDTQYF. Written as DNA, the CDR3 is TGTGCCAGCAGCTTATTCGGCACGGATACGCAGTATTTT.

This clonotype occurred a few times. The genes are TRBV29-1 and TRBJ1-1, with D hard to call. Trimming took off 5 bases at V and 5 bases at J, with 15 bases between the two ends. CDR3 size: 13 residues. Germline-derived CDR1 and CDR2 are SQVTM and ANQGSEA. The CDR3 loop reads CSVRTGLGTEAFF. DNA of the CDR3: TGCAGCGTTCGGACCGGCCTGGGGACTGAAGCTTTCTTT.

The rearrangement uses TRBV5-1 and TRBJ2-1; a possible D gene is TRBD1 (5 bases). CDR1 is SGHRS and CDR2 is YFSETQ in the germline V gene. The CDR3 is 13 residues long. V was shortened by 4 bases and J by 5 bases, with 10 bases between the two germline ends. The CDR3 sequence: CASSAEGDNEQFF. In DNA, the CDR3 is TGCGCCAGCAGCGCAGAAGGGGACAATGAGCAGTTCTTC.

This clonotype occurred many times. This rearrangement joins TRBV6-2 or TRBV6-3 to TRBJ1-1, with D possibly TRBD1 on 5 matching bases. The CDR3 sequence is 14 residues long. V was cut by 6 bases and J by 0 bases, with 11 bases left in between. The V gene's germline CDR1 is MNHEY and CDR2 SVGEGT. The CDR3 region is CASSLGGVNTEAFF. The CDR3 DNA reads TGTGCCAGCAGCCTAGGAGGGGTGAACACTGAAGCTTTCTTT.

This clonotype was observed a handful of times. The V and J genes are TRBV20-1 and TRBJ2-7, with D maybe TRBD1 (6 bases). CDR1 is DFQATT and CDR2 is SNEGSKA in the germline V gene (reference sequence). This CDR3 is built from 14 residues. Trimming removed 4 bases at V and 0 bases at J, with 13 bases between. CDR3 loop: CSAIPTGSSYEQYF. CDR3 in DNA: TGCAGTGCTATTCCTACAGGGAGCTCCTACGAGCAGTACTTC.

The sample holds many counts of this clonotype. V usage is TRBV29-1 and J usage is TRBJ2-2; D may be TRBD2 (5 bases). V dropped 7 bases and J dropped 4 bases, with 10 bases sitting between them. The CDR3 extends over 12 amino acids. Germline V lookup: CDR1 SQVTM, CDR2 ANQGSEA. CDR3 DNA sequence: TGCAGCGGGTTACTAGTCACCGGGGAGCTGTTTTTT. Its protein is CSGLLVTGELFF.

This clonotype was observed a handful of times. The rearrangement uses TRBV29-1 and TRBJ2-5; D ambiguous. Between the trimmed V and J ends, which lost 4 bases and 2 bases, there was a span of 8 bases. Germline V lookup: CDR1 SQVTM, CDR2 ANQGSEA. The CDR3 is made up of 12 amino acids. CDR3: CSVGDLQETQYF. CDR3 sequence (DNA): TGCAGCGTTGGAGACTTACAAGAGACCCAGTACTTC.

Ten or more counts support this clonotype. The J gene is TRBJ2-5, the V gene TRBV19, with 12 bases aligning to TRBD2. The CDR3 spans 17 residues. Germline CDR1 reads LNHDA; CDR2 reads SQIVND (reference sequence). The J segment lost 3 bases and the V segment lost 7 bases, leaving 12 bases of the junction unmatched. CDR3 protein: CASTPGLAGRSKETQYF. DNA of the CDR3: TGTGCCAGTACCCCCGGACTAGCGGGACGATCAAAAGAGACCCAGTACTTC. Looking up the rest from reference TRBV19 and TRBJ2-5 gives the full variable domain: DGGITQSPKYLFRKEGQNVTLSCEQNLNHDAMYWYRQDPGQGLRLIYYSQIVNDFQKGDIAEGYSVSREKKESFPLTVTSAQKNPTAFYLCASTPGLAGRSKETQYFGPGTRLLVL.

The rearrangement uses TRBV20-1 and TRBJ1-6; no definite D call. The CDR3 spans 13 residues. The V gene lost 1 base and the J gene lost 10 bases, with 11 bases spanning the gap. Germline CDR1 DFQATT, CDR2 SNEGSKA (reference sequence). The CDR3 spells CSARGQGESPLHF. The CDR3 nucleotides read TGCAGTGCTAGAGGACAAGGAGAATCACCCCTCCACTTT.

The rearrangement joins TRBV4-3 to TRBJ2-3; 9 bases align to TRBD2. The CDR3 length is 18 residues. CDR1 and CDR2 from the germline V gene are LGHNA and YSLEER. V gave up 1 base and J gave up 2 bases; unmatched junction bases: 10. The CDR3 loop is CASSQVILAGNPTDTQYF. The DNA for the CDR3 is TGCGCCAGCAGCCAAGTTATACTAGCGGGTAACCCCACAGATACGCAGTATTTT.